This TCR beta chain was documented in a study of PD-1 blockade in classical Hodgkin lymphoma. Study-wide results and caveats: Lower baseline TCR diversity was reported for newly diagnosed patients than for healthy donors. Whereas CD4+ TCR diversity had risen significantly by C4D1, CD8+ TCR diversity had not. Newly diagnosed patients had diversity similar to the baseline diversity of complete responders.

The table came from immunoSEQ multiplex PCR; TCRdb's copy has only in-frame clones and leaves some out. The table shows about 15,000 clones, with 84% occurring only once. Exposure to brentuximab vedotin varied, and each patient had relapsed following autologous stem cell transplantation. Complete response, partial response or progressive disease were the best responses. In the case of this clone: Its specificity is unknown.

The clonotype originates from a human donor with classical Hodgkin lymphoma. The material was peripheral blood mononuclear cells (PBMCs), obtained at baseline.

DNA for the CDR3: TGTGCCAGCCGATTGGACAGGGGGGAGACCCAGTACTTC. Amino acid sequence: CASRLDRGETQYF. The chain joins TRBV2 to TRBJ2-5; 10 positions agree with TRBD1. The CDR3 runs 13 residues. CDR1 is SNHLY and CDR2 is FYNNEI in the germline V gene. V lost 8 bases, J lost 5 bases, and 5 bases stayed unmatched.